One sample yielded the 20 T cell receptor beta chains listed below, sequenced in a study of blood T cell repertoires in COVID-19. Sequencing used immunoSEQ multiplex PCR; TCRdb keeps in-frame clones, though not all of them. The sample consists of over 25,000 clones, about 88% of them appearing once. The sample comprised peripheral blood. The receptors here all came from a human donor in a cohort sampled during active COVID-19. The donor label of this sample is uncertain.

The V call is TRBV29-1, the J call TRBJ2-1; D gene ambiguous. CDR1 is SQVTM, CDR2 ANQGSEA, per germline. This CDR3 has 13 amino acids. V lost 0 bases, J lost 3 bases, and 6 bases lay in between. The CDR3 protein is CSVEDVLYNEQFF. The CDR3 DNA reads as TGCAGCGTTGAAGACGTACTCTACAATGAGCAGTTCTTC.

This sequence joins TRBV2 and TRBJ1-2; D remains unclear. Germline CDR1 is SNHLY and CDR2 is FYNNEI. V was clipped by 7 bases and J by 2 bases, with 11 bases between them. The CDR3 has 13 amino acids. The CDR3 spells CASTIRTNYGYTF. The CDR3 DNA reads as TGTGCCAGCACGATCAGAACCAACTATGGCTACACCTTC. The variable domain in full, with the rest retrieved from reference TRBV2 and TRBJ1-2, is EPEVTQTPSHQVTQMGQEVILRCVPISNHLYFYWYRQILGQKVEFLVSFYNNEISEKSEIFDDQFSVERPDGSNFTLKIRSTKLEDSAMYFCASTIRTNYGYTFGSGTRLTVV.

The genes are TRBV9 and TRBJ1-6, with 7 bases lining up with TRBD1. V lost 4 bases, J lost 4 bases, and 5 bases stayed unmatched. The germline gives CDR1 SGDLS, CDR2 YYNGEE. CDR3 size: 15 residues. The CDR3: CASSTGDSYNSPLHF. Here the CDR3 DNA reads TGTGCCAGCAGCACAGGGGACTCGTATAATTCACCCCTCCACTTT.

For the CDR3, the DNA is TGCAGTGCGAGTCTCGGGGGCAATGAGCAGTTCTTC. This sequence encodes CSASLGGNEQFF. The J gene is TRBJ2-1, the V gene TRBV20-1, with D possibly matching TRBD2 (6 bases). Germline values: CDR1 DFQATT, CDR2 SNEGSKA (reference sequence). The ends were cut back, 6 bases at V and 6 bases at J, with 12 bases in the middle. This CDR3 has 12 residues.

This clone was recorded a few times. This chain joins TRBV18 and TRBJ1-1; a possible D gene is TRBD1 (5 bases). Germline assignment: CDR1 KGHSH and CDR2 LQKENI. This CDR3 spans 13 amino acids. V lost 3 bases and J lost 1, with 6 bases in between. CDR3 protein: CASSPTGNTEAFF. The CDR3 DNA follows: TGTGCCAGCTCACCCACAGGGAACACTGAAGCTTTCTTT. Filled out from reference TRBV18 and TRBJ1-1, the complete variable domain reads NAGVMQNPRHLVRRRGQEARLRCSPMKGHSHVYWYRQLPEEGLKFMVYLQKENIIDESGMPKERFSAEFPKEGPSILRIQQVVRGDSAAYFCASSPTGNTEAFFGQGTRLTVV.

The gene calls are TRBV5-1 and TRBJ1-3; 7 nucleotides agree with TRBD1. The V gene end was trimmed by 6 bases and the J gene end by 0 bases; junction bases not matched to a gene: 9. The CDR3 is made up of 16 amino acids. From germline, CDR1 is SGHRS and CDR2 YFSETQ. CDR3 region: CASTRDRPSSGNTIYF. CDR3 bases: TGCGCCAGCACTCGGGACAGACCCAGCTCTGGAAACACCATATATTTT.

CDR3 amino acids: CASSLAGPGYEQYF. CDR3 nucleotide sequence: TGCGCCAGCAGCCTAGCGGGACCTGGCTACGAGCAGTACTTC. The genes are TRBV5-1 and TRBJ2-7; TRBD2 agrees at 9 bases. The CDR3 runs 14 residues. Germline V gene sequence: CDR1 SGHRS, CDR2 YFSETQ. The ends lost 4 bases at V and 3 bases at J; junction bases unmatched: 5.

Comment on this clone: Its ends do not fully match the called genes, so a read error is possible. The chain recombines TRBV5-4 with TRBJ2-1; 8 nucleotides agree with TRBD2. Germline-derived CDR1 and CDR2 are SGHNT and YYREEE (reference sequence). The CDR3 has 15 amino acids. Here the CDR3 DNA reads TGTGCTAGCAGCTTGCAAAGCGGGAGTAACAATGAGCAGTTCTTC. This encodes CASSLQSGSNNEQFF. Full variable domain (outside the CDR3, taken from reference TRBV5-4 and TRBJ2-1): ETGVTQSPTHLIKTRGQQVTLRCSSQSGHNTVSWYQQALGQGPQFIFQYYREEENGRGNFPPRFSGLQFPNYSSELNVNALELDDSALYLCASSLQSGSNNEQFFGPGTRLTVL.

The V gene is TRBV20-1, the J gene TRBJ2-1; D is perhaps TRBD2 (6 bases). Germline CDR1 DFQATT, CDR2 SNEGSKA (reference sequence). This CDR3 is built from 14 residues. V was shortened by 3 bases and J by 3 bases, with 12 bases between the two germline ends. The CDR3 loop reads CSASRGGVYNEQFF. CDR3 sequence (DNA): TGCAGTGCTAGTCGGGGCGGGGTCTACAATGAGCAGTTCTTC.

V and J are TRBV19 and TRBJ2-3, with D uncertain. The CDR3 loop spans 13 amino acids. Trimming took off 6 bases at V and 0 bases at J, with 7 bases between the two ends. Germline V gene lookup returns CDR1 LNHDA and CDR2 SQIVND (reference sequence). In nucleotides, the CDR3 is TGTGCCAGTAGACTATCCAGCACAGATACGCAGTATTTT. Its protein product is CASRLSSTDTQYF.

V usage is TRBV19 and J usage is TRBJ2-1; 11 bases map to TRBD2. Germline lookup yields CDR1 LNHDA and CDR2 SQIVND (reference sequence). V was clipped by 10 bases and J by 2 bases; unmatched bases: 7. This CDR3 spans 15 amino acids. The CDR3 loop reads CATGVAGGPYNEQFF. In nucleotides, the CDR3 is TGTGCCACCGGGGTAGCGGGAGGGCCCTACAATGAGCAGTTCTTC.

The rearrangement links TRBV18 to TRBJ1-2; D uncertain. This CDR3 has 15 residues. Germline CDR1 KGHSH, CDR2 LQKENI. Trimming stripped 2 bases from V and 2 bases from J, with 12 bases between. The CDR3 region is CASSPNSQKNYGYTF. CDR3 DNA: TGTGCCAGCTCACCAAACTCACAGAAAAACTATGGCTACACCTTC.

The chain couples TRBV7-6 to TRBJ2-1, with 10 nucleotides matching TRBD2. Trimming cost V 1 base and J 9 bases; bases outside gene matches: 9. This CDR3 comprises 16 residues. CDR1 is SGHVS, CDR2 FNYEAQ, per germline. For the CDR3, the DNA is TGTGCCAGCAGCTTAGGGGGTTCTAGCGGGAGCCGTGAGCAGTTCTTC. Its translation: CASSLGGSSGSREQFF.

This chain connects TRBV11-2 to TRBJ2-1, with 12 bases matching TRBD2. Trimming removed 2 bases from V and 6 bases from J; junction bases left unmatched: 8. The CDR3 has 17 amino acids. CDR1 SGHAT and CDR2 FQNNGV come from the germline V gene. The CDR3 protein is CASSLSLLAGGTNEQFF. Here the CDR3 DNA reads TGTGCCAGCAGCTTATCCCTACTAGCGGGAGGAACCAATGAGCAGTTCTTC.

The genes are TRBV7-2 and TRBJ2-5; 8 bases match TRBD2. The germline V gene encodes CDR1 SGHTA and CDR2 FQGNSA. V trimming: 5 bases; J trimming: 4 bases; junction bases outside the gene matches: 6. The CDR3 runs 14 residues. The CDR3 sequence: CASSLVAGTETQYF. The CDR3, as DNA: TGTGCCAGCAGCCTGGTAGCGGGGACAGAGACCCAGTACTTC.

V gene TRBV30 combines with J gene TRBJ1-2; no definite D call. Trimming removed 2 bases at V and 9 bases at J, with 19 bases between. The germline CDR1 and CDR2 sequences are GTSNPN and SVGIG (reference sequence). The CDR3 length is 14 residues. CDR3 sequence (DNA): TGTGCCTGGAGTTTCGCTAGTCAAGGCTTTCGCTACACCTTC. It yields the protein CAWSFASQGFRYTF.

This chain joins TRBV5-1 and TRBJ2-5; 7 nucleotides match TRBD2. Germline CDR1 and CDR2: SGHRS and YFSETQ. After removal of 4 bases from V and 1 base from J, the junction contained 7 bases not matched to a gene. This CDR3 comprises 15 residues. CDR3 region: CASSPRWGGQETQYF. CDR3 in DNA: TGCGCCAGCAGCCCTCGGTGGGGGGGCCAAGAGACCCAGTACTTC. The complete variable domain, with remaining parts taken from reference TRBV5-1 and TRBJ2-5, reads KAGVTQTPRYLIKTRGQQVTLSCSPISGHRSVSWYQQTPGQGLQFLFEYFSETQRNKGNFPGRFSGRQFSNSRSEMNVSTLELGDSALYLCASSPRWGGQETQYFGPGTRLLVL.

The chain has TRBV5-4 and TRBJ2-7; unclear D gene. Per germline, CDR1 SGHNT and CDR2 YYREEE (reference sequence). The CDR3 runs 13 residues. V dropped 3 bases and J dropped 3 bases, with 10 bases sitting between them. CDR3 amino acids: CASSSKSRYEQYF. The CDR3 nucleotides read TGTGCCAGCAGCTCTAAATCCCGCTACGAGCAGTACTTC.

This clone came up a few times. The V and J genes are TRBV4-1 and TRBJ1-1; a weak D match, TRBD1 (5 bases). The CDR3 is 15 amino acids. Looked up from germline, CDR1 is MGHRA and CDR2 is YSYEKL. Between the trimmed V and J ends, which lost 0 bases and 3 bases, there was a span of 11 bases. This chain's CDR3 is CASSQESGGYTEAFF. The CDR3 DNA follows: TGCGCCAGCAGCCAAGAGTCGGGGGGGTACACTGAAGCTTTCTTT.

The genes are TRBV28 and TRBJ1-1; no clear D gene. The CDR3 totals 12 residues. Germline V gene lookup returns CDR1 MDHEN and CDR2 SYDVKM. The ends were cut back, 8 bases at V and 5 bases at J, with 12 bases in the middle. The CDR3 DNA follows: TGTGCCAGCGGCCGAGGCCGGACTGAAGCTTTCTTT. This encodes CASGRGRTEAFF. The full variable domain, its missing parts supplied by reference TRBV28 and TRBJ1-1, is DVKVTQSSRYLVKRTGEKVFLECVQDMDHENMFWYRQDPGLGLRLIYFSYDVKMKEKGDIPEGYSVSREKKERFSLILESASTNQTSMYLCASGRGRTEAFFGQGTRLTVV.